What follows describes a single TCR beta chain. What it binds is unknown. This sample was taken from a study of cytomegalovirus exposure and HLA in healthy donors. For the study at large: The early release's HLA-typed donors yielded 80 million to 95 million unique TCRs. Study findings and constraints: Some TCR beta chains (about 170 of them) were listed as cytomegalovirus-associated. One variant, a missense change in DCLRE1C, was linked in a later analysis to TCR beta V- and J-gene trimming. In a later analysis, most CMV-associated TCR beta chains appeared HLA-restricted.

Germline trimming cut 9 bases from V and 8 bases from J; bases unmatched to any gene: 9. Per germline, CDR1 WSHSY and CDR2 SAAADI. The CDR3 consists of 13 residues. PCR was performed using 60 Vbeta and 13 Jbeta primers. The repertoire was sequenced with immunoSEQ multiplex PCR; TCRdb's copy has only in-frame clones and lacks some. The repertoire holds roughly 90,000 clones, with approximately 84% as singletons. The rearrangement uses TRBV10-2 and TRBJ2-1, with 8 nucleotides matching TRBD2. This receptor was taken from a man younger than 30 in good health and CMV-seronegative. The sample comprised PBMCs. CDR3: CASLGTSRDEQFF. The CDR3 coding sequence is TGCGCCAGTCTGGGGACTAGTCGCGATGAGCAGTTCTTC.